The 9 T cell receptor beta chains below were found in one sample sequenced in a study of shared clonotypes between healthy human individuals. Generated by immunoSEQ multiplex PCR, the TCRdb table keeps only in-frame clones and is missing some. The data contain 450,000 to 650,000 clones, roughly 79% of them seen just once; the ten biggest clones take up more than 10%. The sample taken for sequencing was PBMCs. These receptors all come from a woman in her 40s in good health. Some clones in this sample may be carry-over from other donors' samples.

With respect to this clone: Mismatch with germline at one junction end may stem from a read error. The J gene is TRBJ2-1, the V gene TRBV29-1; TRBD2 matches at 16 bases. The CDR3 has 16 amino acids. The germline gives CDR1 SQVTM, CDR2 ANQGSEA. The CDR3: CSVEGTSGGDYNEQFF. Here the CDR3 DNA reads TGCAGCGTAGAAGGGACTAGCGGGGGGGACTACAATGAGCAGTTCTTC.

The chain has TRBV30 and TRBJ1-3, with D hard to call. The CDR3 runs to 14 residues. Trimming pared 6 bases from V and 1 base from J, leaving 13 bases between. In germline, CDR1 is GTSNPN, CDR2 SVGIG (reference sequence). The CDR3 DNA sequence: TGTGCCTGCCACCCGGCTGGGTCTGGAAACACCATATATTTT. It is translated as CACHPAGSGNTIYF.

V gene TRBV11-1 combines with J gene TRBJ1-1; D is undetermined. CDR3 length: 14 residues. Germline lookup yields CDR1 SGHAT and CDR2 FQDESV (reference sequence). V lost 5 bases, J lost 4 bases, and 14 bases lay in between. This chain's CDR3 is CASSAPPGSTEAFF. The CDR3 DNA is TGTGCCAGCAGCGCCCCCCCGGGGTCCACTGAAGCTTTCTTT.

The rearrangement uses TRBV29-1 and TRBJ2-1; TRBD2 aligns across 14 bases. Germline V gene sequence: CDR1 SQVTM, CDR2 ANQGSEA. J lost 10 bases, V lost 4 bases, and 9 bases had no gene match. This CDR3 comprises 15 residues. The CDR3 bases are TGCAGCGTTGTGGGACTAGCGGGAGTACTAGGCGAGCAGTTCTTC. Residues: CSVVGLAGVLGEQFF.

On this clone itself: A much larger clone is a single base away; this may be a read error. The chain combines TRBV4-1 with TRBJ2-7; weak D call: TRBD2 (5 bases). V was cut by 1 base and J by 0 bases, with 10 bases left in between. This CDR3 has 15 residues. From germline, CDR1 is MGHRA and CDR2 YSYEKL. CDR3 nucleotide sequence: TGCGCCAGCAGCCAAGGTCACGGGAACTCCTACGAGCAGTACTTC. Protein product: CASSQGHGNSYEQYF.

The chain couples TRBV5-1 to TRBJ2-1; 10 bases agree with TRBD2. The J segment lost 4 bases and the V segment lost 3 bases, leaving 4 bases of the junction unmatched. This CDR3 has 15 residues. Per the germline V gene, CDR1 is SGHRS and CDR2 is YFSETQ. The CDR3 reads CASSSLTSGYNEQFF. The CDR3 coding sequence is TGCGCCAGCAGCTCCCTGACTAGCGGGTACAATGAGCAGTTCTTC. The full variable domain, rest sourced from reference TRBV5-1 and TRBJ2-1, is KAGVTQTPRYLIKTRGQQVTLSCSPISGHRSVSWYQQTPGQGLQFLFEYFSETQRNKGNFPGRFSGRQFSNSRSEMNVSTLELGDSALYLCASSSLTSGYNEQFFGPGTRLTVL.

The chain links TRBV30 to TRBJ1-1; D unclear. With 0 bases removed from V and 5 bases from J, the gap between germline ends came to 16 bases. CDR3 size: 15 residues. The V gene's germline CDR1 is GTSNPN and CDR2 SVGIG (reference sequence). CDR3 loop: CAWSVARVGLTEAFF. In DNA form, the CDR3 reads TGTGCCTGGAGTGTAGCCCGCGTGGGTTTGACTGAAGCTTTCTTT.

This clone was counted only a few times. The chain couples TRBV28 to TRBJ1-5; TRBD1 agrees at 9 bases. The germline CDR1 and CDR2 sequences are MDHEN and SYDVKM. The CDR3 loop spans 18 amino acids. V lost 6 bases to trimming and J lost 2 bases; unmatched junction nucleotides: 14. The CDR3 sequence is CASRTGTGSLRRNQPQHF. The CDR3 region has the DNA TGTGCCAGCAGGACCGGGACAGGGTCTTTGAGGCGCAATCAGCCCCAGCATTTT.

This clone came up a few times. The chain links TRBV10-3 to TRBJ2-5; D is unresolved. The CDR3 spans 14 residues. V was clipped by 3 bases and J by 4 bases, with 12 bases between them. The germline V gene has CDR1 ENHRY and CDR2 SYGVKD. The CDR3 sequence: CAISDSKSGETQYF. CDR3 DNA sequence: TGTGCCATCAGTGATTCGAAATCGGGAGAGACCCAGTACTTC.